One and the same sample provided the 14 T cell receptor beta chains below, sequenced in a study of T cell repertoires in cytomegalovirus infection. TCRdb re-analysed the reads in MiXCR, keeping a single row per CDR3 protein. The table lists more than 150,000 distinct CDR3 sequences, roughly 20% of them singletons. The sequenced material came from PBMCs. The receptors stem from a human donor in good health (CMV status not recorded). Some clones in this sample may be carry-over from other donors' samples.

This chain uses TRBV7-9 with TRBJ2-1; 8 nucleotides match TRBD1. V shed 5 bases, J shed 2 bases, and the junction held 5 bases outside the gene matches. The CDR3 runs to 15 residues. Germline V CDR1 and CDR2: SEHNR, FQNEAQ (reference sequence). DNA for the CDR3: TGTGCCAGCAGCCCCCCGGACAGGGCCTACAATGAGCAGTTCTTC. This sequence encodes CASSPPDRAYNEQFF.

This clonotype was detected a few times. V usage is TRBV29-1 and J usage is TRBJ2-3; a weak D match, TRBD1 (5 bases). The V end lost 1 base, the J end lost 1 base, and 12 bases lay between the germline ends. Germline V gene data show CDR1 as SQVTM and CDR2 as ANQGSEA. This CDR3 has 15 residues. Here the CDR3 reads CSVEGGGVGTDTQYF. In DNA form, the CDR3 reads TGCAGCGTTGAAGGGGGCGGAGTAGGCACAGATACGCAGTATTTT.

The chain uses TRBV28 and TRBJ2-5; D remains ambiguous. Germline assignment: CDR1 MDHEN and CDR2 SYDVKM. The CDR3 totals 15 residues. Trimming cost V 4 bases and J 2 bases, with 14 bases left between them. The CDR3 DNA reads as TGTGCCAGCAGTTCCTCCCCCGCACAGCAAGAGACCCAGTACTTC. Translating gives CASSSSPAQQETQYF. Variable domain in full (rest from reference TRBV28 and TRBJ2-5): DVKVTQSSRYLVKRTGEKVFLECVQDMDHENMFWYRQDPGLGLRLIYFSYDVKMKEKGDIPEGYSVSREKKERFSLILESASTNQTSMYLCASSSSPAQQETQYFGPGTRLLVL.

This clonotype appeared many times. The rearrangement joins TRBV7-9 to TRBJ1-5; D may be TRBD1 (5 bases). V shed 5 bases and J shed 4 bases, with 12 bases lying between them. Per the germline V gene, CDR1 is SEHNR and CDR2 is FQNEAQ (reference sequence). CDR3 size: 14 residues. The CDR3 is CASSPKGSNQPQHF. In nucleotides, the CDR3 is TGTGCCAGCAGCCCGAAGGGGAGTAATCAGCCCCAGCATTTT.

This clonotype was seen ten or more times. The V and J genes are TRBV7-2 and TRBJ2-5; tentative D call: TRBD1 (6 bases). The germline V and J ends were trimmed by 1 base and 5 bases, with 11 bases remaining between them. The CDR3 is 14 amino acids. The germline V gene encodes CDR1 SGHTA and CDR2 FQGNSA. The CDR3 sequence: CASSLDRARETQYF. Written as DNA, the CDR3 is TGTGCCAGCAGCTTAGACAGGGCGAGGGAGACCCAGTACTTC.

The table lists this clonotype with a few counts. J is TRBJ1-1 and V is TRBV9, with a possible D match to TRBD1 (5 bases). CDR3 length: 14 residues. Trimming removed 4 bases from V and 5 bases from J, with 15 bases in between. Germline values: CDR1 SGDLS, CDR2 YYNGEE. The CDR3 protein is CASSPRGDETEAFF. Written as DNA, the CDR3 is TGTGCCAGCAGCCCCCGCGGGGACGAAACTGAAGCTTTCTTT.

This clonotype has at least ten counts. The V and J genes are TRBV7-2 and TRBJ2-5; TRBD2 agrees at 9 bases. The V gene's germline CDR1 is SGHTA and CDR2 FQGNSA. There are 17 residues in the CDR3. Trimming took 1 base from V and 4 from J; bases not matched to a gene: 10. The CDR3 region has the DNA TGTGCCAGCAGCTTAGTCGGGGCGGGAGGGCCGGGAGAGACCCAGTACTTC. Its protein product is CASSLVGAGGPGETQYF.

The chain couples TRBV28 to TRBJ1-2; D is unresolved. This CDR3 is built from 12 residues. Trimming removed 1 base from V and 9 bases from J, with 9 bases in between. Germline lookup yields CDR1 MDHEN and CDR2 SYDVKM. CDR3 loop: CASSLSGNRYTF. CDR3 nucleotides: TGTGCCAGCAGTTTATCGGGGAACCGCTACACCTTC.

The chain is built from TRBV27 and TRBJ1-2; D call uncertain. CDR3 size: 13 residues. Germline V gene data show CDR1 as MNHEY and CDR2 as SMNVEV (reference sequence). Trimming shortened V by 3 bases and J by 4 bases, and 9 bases separated the two germline ends. CDR3 sequence: CASSFRGSYGYTF. The CDR3 DNA sequence: TGTGCCAGCAGTTTCCGAGGGTCCTATGGCTACACCTTC.

This clonotype was recorded a few times. This chain links TRBV6-2 or TRBV6-3 with TRBJ2-5, with 10 positions matching TRBD2. V lost 2 bases to trimming and J lost 3 bases; unmatched junction nucleotides: 3. CDR1 and CDR2 (germline): MNHEY, SVGEGT. The CDR3 is made up of 15 amino acids. Here the CDR3 DNA reads TGTGCCAGCAGTTACCTAGCGGGAGTGAAAGAGACCCAGTACTTC. Its protein is CASSYLAGVKETQYF.

A few counts support this clonotype. The chain is built from TRBV11-3 and TRBJ1-4; D not resolved. The CDR3 loop spans 13 amino acids. Per germline, CDR1 SGHNT and CDR2 YENEEA. Deletions cut 2 bases from V and 7 bases from J, with 8 bases between. The CDR3 coding sequence is TGTGCCAGCAGCTTACTGCGATCTGAAAAACTGTTTTTT. Its protein is CASSLLRSEKLFF.

This clonotype came up many times. The rearrangement uses TRBV12-3 or TRBV12-4 and TRBJ2-7; TRBD1 agrees at 7 bases. Trimming at V came to 6 bases and at J to 4 bases, leaving 12 bases not matched to a gene. There are 15 residues in the CDR3. The CDR3 is CASRNQGVSYYEQYF. In DNA form, the CDR3 reads TGTGCCAGCAGGAACCAGGGGGTGTCCTATTACGAGCAGTACTTC.

The chain carries TRBV6-2 or TRBV6-3 and TRBJ1-2, with 11 bases fitting TRBD1. The V gene end was trimmed by 5 bases and the J gene end by 5 bases; junction bases not matched to a gene: 7. The CDR3 is 15 amino acids. Germline loops: CDR1 MNHEY, CDR2 SVGEGT. CDR3 bases: TGTGCCAGCAGTCCTCCCGGGACAGGGGGATATGGCTACACCTTC. Translated: CASSPPGTGGYGYTF.

This chain uses TRBV5-1 with TRBJ1-1; 7 bases map to TRBD1. The trim removed 0 bases at V and 6 bases at J, leaving 8 bases unmatched. The CDR3 contains 15 residues. Germline CDR1 is SGHRS and CDR2 is YFSETQ. The CDR3 sequence: CASSLGTGRVPEAFF. The CDR3 DNA reads as TGCGCCAGCAGCTTGGGGACAGGACGGGTCCCTGAAGCTTTCTTT.